A single sample gave rise to the 28 T cell receptor beta chains below, sequenced in a study of Graves' ophthalmopathy and Graves' hyperthyroidism (dated 2018 in TCRdb). Sequenced on an Illumina HiSeq 2000. TCR beta CDR3 regions were amplified from RNA transcripts for repertoire sequencing. The first round was an RT-PCR using HTBI primers with the Qiagen OneStep RT-PCR kit, and this first round was followed by a second-round multiplex PCR, then size selection and purification. In-frame beta chains were kept once TCRdb had trimmed the public reads at Q25 with fastp and called clones with MiXCR. A single entry per CDR3 protein holds the most common genes and DNA from its merged rows. The sample records about 620,000 distinct CDR3 sequences, about 20% of which are singletons. Clones ranked in the top ten supply approximately 7% of the sample. Sequencing was carried out using peripheral blood. These TCRs come from a woman younger than 30 with stable Graves' hyperthyroidism. Some clones in this sample may be carry-over from other donors' samples. Donor details come from another sample of the same person, matched by shared clones.

This clonotype occurred many times. The chain carries TRBV2 and TRBJ2-2; TRBD1 is a possible D gene (6 bases). This CDR3 has 15 amino acids. The germline CDR1 and CDR2 sequences are SNHLY and FYNNEI. Trimming left V 6 bases short and J 4 bases short, with 15 bases between. CDR3 sequence (DNA): TGTGCCAGCAGGGCCGACAGGAGAGTCACCGGGGAGCTGTTTTTT. This translates into CASRADRRVTGELFF. The full variable domain, completed using reference TRBV2 and TRBJ2-2, is EPEVTQTPSHQVTQMGQEVILRCVPISNHLYFYWYRQILGQKVEFLVSFYNNEISEKSEIFDDQFSVERPDGSNFTLKIRSTKLEDSAMYFCASRADRRVTGELFFGEGSRLTVL.

This clonotype was detected many times. The CDR3 end shows no conserved phenylalanine or tryptophan, and so a read error is likely. The DNA is omitted, as the CDR3 cannot be located on it reliably, and the CDR3 follows TCRdb's listing. The chain combines TRBV6-1 with TRBJ1-6; the DNA was not compared with TRBD1, the D call given in the table. The CDR3 is 12 residues long, counting both termini. The germline CDR1 and CDR2 sequences are MNHNS and SASEGT. This chain's CDR3 is CASSPNRDRPSI.

In its sample, this clonotype was seen many times. This chain connects TRBV20-1 to TRBJ1-2; D unresolved. CDR3 size: 12 residues. Trimming cost V 7 bases and J 4 bases, with 13 bases left between them. Germline CDR1 and CDR2: DFQATT and SNEGSKA (reference sequence). CDR3 loop: CSGLSGPYGYTF. CDR3 coding DNA: TGCAGTGGCCTCTCTGGCCCCTATGGCTACACCTTC.

This clonotype was counted many times. The gene calls are TRBV7-8 and TRBJ2-7, with a tentative D call TRBD1 (6 bases). Germline V gives CDR1 SGHVS, CDR2 FQNEAQ. The CDR3 is made up of 15 amino acids. The V end was cut by 1 base, the J end by 2 bases, with 12 bases between. CDR3 region: CASSLGFGQTYEQYF. The DNA of the CDR3 is TGTGCCAGCAGCTTAGGATTCGGACAGACCTACGAGCAGTACTTC.

In its sample, this clonotype was seen many times. The chain has TRBV12-3 or TRBV12-4 and TRBJ2-2; 10 nucleotides match TRBD1. The CDR3 covers 16 residues. V trimming: 5 bases; J trimming: 3 bases; junction bases outside the gene matches: 6. The CDR3 DNA reads as TGTGCCAGCAGTACACCGGGACAGGGGTACACCGGGGAGCTGTTTTTT. Translating gives CASSTPGQGYTGELFF.

This clonotype has ten or more counts. This sequence joins TRBV11-2 and TRBJ2-4; a weak D match, TRBD2 (7 bases). The CDR3 extends over 13 amino acids. Trimming removed 0 bases at V and 9 bases at J, with 9 bases between. Per germline, CDR1 SGHAT and CDR2 FQNNGV. The CDR3 spells CASSLEGGGIQYF. The CDR3, as DNA: TGTGCCAGCAGCTTAGAGGGAGGGGGCATTCAGTACTTC.

This clonotype was recorded many times. This sequence joins TRBV12-3 or TRBV12-4 and TRBJ1-2; D perhaps matches TRBD1 (5 bases). The CDR3 totals 14 residues. The ends were cut back, 5 bases at V and 3 bases at J, with 13 bases in the middle. CDR3 sequence: CASSKRDGHYGYTF. The CDR3 DNA reads TGTGCCAGCAGTAAACGGGACGGACACTATGGCTACACCTTC.

At least ten counts were recorded for this clonotype. The chain recombines TRBV6-1 with TRBJ2-7; tentatively, D is TRBD1 or TRBD2 (6 bases each). The CDR3 is 15 amino acids. CDR1 and CDR2 from the germline V gene are MNHNS and SASEGT. The V end was cut by 4 bases, the J end by 6 bases, with 19 bases between. This CDR3 is CASSGVGTTGVEQYF. In DNA form, the CDR3 reads TGTGCCAGCAGTGGAGTAGGGACAACGGGGGTCGAGCAGTACTTC.

In its sample, this clonotype was seen many times. The V call is TRBV6-1, the J call TRBJ1-5; D remains ambiguous. The CDR3 loop spans 15 amino acids. The germline gives CDR1 MNHNS, CDR2 SASEGT. V lost 1 base, J lost 4 bases, and 11 bases lay in between. CDR3 loop: CASSEDSGRNQPQHF. The DNA of the CDR3 is TGTGCCAGCAGTGAAGATTCGGGGAGAAATCAGCCCCAGCATTTT.

This clonotype was found many times. The chain links TRBV6-2 or TRBV6-3 to TRBJ2-7; TRBD1 or TRBD2 may be the D gene (5 bases each). Deletions cut 8 bases from V and 1 base from J, with 15 bases between. This CDR3 contains 14 residues. The germline V gene has CDR1 MNHEY and CDR2 SVGEGT. The CDR3 coding sequence is TGTGCCAGCGGACGGGTCGAGGGGTCCTACGAGCAGTACTTC. This codes for CASGRVEGSYEQYF.

By share, this clonotype ranks as medium-sized. V gene TRBV7-9 combines with J gene TRBJ2-7, with 7 bases lining up with TRBD2. Germline V CDR1 and CDR2: SEHNR, FQNEAQ (reference sequence). Germline trimming cut 0 bases from V and 1 base from J; bases unmatched to any gene: 6. This CDR3 comprises 16 residues. The CDR3 nucleotides are TGTGCCAGCAGCTTAGCGCGGGGGAGTACGTCCTACGAGCAGTACTTC. Protein product: CASSLARGSTSYEQYF.

This clonotype was detected a few times. V gene TRBV6-2 or TRBV6-3 combines with J gene TRBJ2-7, with D tentatively TRBD1 (5 bases). The CDR3 sequence is 16 residues long. The V end lost 0 bases, the J end lost 0 bases, and 12 bases lay between the germline ends. From germline, CDR1 is MNHEY and CDR2 SVGEGT. The DNA of the CDR3 is TGTGCCAGCAGTTACTCGATGGGGCCAACCTCCTACGAGCAGTACTTC. It codes for CASSYSMGPTSYEQYF.

There are many counts of this clonotype. A read error may explain this, as a much larger clone is one base away. The rearrangement uses TRBV12-3 or TRBV12-4 and TRBJ2-7, with 12 bases matching TRBD1. The CDR3 contains 14 residues. J was trimmed by 5 bases and V by 3 bases; bases with no gene match: 2. The DNA of the CDR3 is TGTGCCAGCAGTTTGGGACAGGGGGCCCACGAGCAGTACTTC. This codes for CASSLGQGAHEQYF.

The chain carries TRBV6-2 or TRBV6-3 and TRBJ2-7; perhaps TRBD2 as D (5 bases). CDR3 length: 15 amino acids. In germline, CDR1 is MNHEY, CDR2 SVGEGT. With 6 bases removed from V and 0 bases from J, the gap between germline ends came to 15 bases. Written as DNA, the CDR3 is TGTGCCAGCAGAGAATCCGGGATGAGCTCCTACGAGCAGTACTTC. Amino acids: CASRESGMSSYEQYF.

The CDR3 nucleotides read TGTGCCAGCAGTTCTACAGGACGAGGAGCTAATTCACCCCTCCACTTT. Protein sequence: CASSSTGRGANSPLHF. The rearrangement joins TRBV7-3 to TRBJ1-6, with D tentatively TRBD1 (5 bases). Germline CDR1 SGHTA, CDR2 FQGTGA. This CDR3 is 16 amino acids long. Trimming took 6 bases from V and 6 from J, leaving 18 bases between them.

The genes are TRBV7-3 and TRBJ1-5, with D unresolved. V shed 3 bases and J shed 2 bases, with 11 bases lying between them. This CDR3 comprises 15 residues. Germline V CDR1 and CDR2: SGHTA, FQGTGA. The CDR3 coding sequence is TGTGCCAGCAGCTTTATGGGCGGCGGCAATCAGCCCCAGCATTTT. It yields the protein CASSFMGGGNQPQHF.

The V gene is TRBV29-1, the J gene TRBJ2-5, with TRBD1 identical over 7 bases. Germline V gene lookup returns CDR1 SQVTM and CDR2 ANQGSEA. Trimming removed 4 bases from V and 9 bases from J; junction bases left unmatched: 11. The CDR3 spans 13 residues. The CDR3 DNA reads as TGCAGCGTTGGTGGGACGGACCAGGGGGCCCAGTACTTC. Encoded protein: CSVGGTDQGAQYF.

In the case of this clonotype: One end of the junction is discordant with germline, which a read error may explain. The genes are TRBV2 and TRBJ1-2; D ambiguous. The CDR3 length is 14 residues. Per the germline V gene, CDR1 is SNHLY and CDR2 is FYNNEI. The CDR3 is CANSRLIANYGYTF. Written as DNA, the CDR3 is TGTGCCAACTCCCGATTGATAGCTAACTATGGTTACACCTTC.

This clonotype appeared a few times. The V and J genes are TRBV6-1 and TRBJ1-2; possibly TRBD1 for D (5 bases). Germline V CDR1 and CDR2: MNHNS, SASEGT. The CDR3 spans 14 residues. Trimming took off 2 bases at V and 4 bases at J, with 11 bases between the two ends. CDR3 loop: CASSEHPGPYGYTF. The CDR3, as DNA: TGTGCCAGCAGTGAACATCCGGGGCCCTATGGCTACACCTTC.

This sequence joins TRBV6-1 and TRBJ1-1, with 8 bases matching TRBD1. V dropped 5 bases and J dropped 5; count of bases not matched to a gene: 13. The CDR3 sequence is 16 residues long. Germline V CDR1 and CDR2: MNHNS, SASEGT. The DNA for the CDR3 is TGTGCCAGCAGTCCGATGACAGGGGTAGTTTCAACTGAAGCTTTCTTT. This sequence encodes CASSPMTGVVSTEAFF.

This clonotype was seen ten or more times. The chain carries TRBV29-1 and TRBJ2-5; TRBD2 might be the D (6 bases). The CDR3 totals 14 residues. Trimming left V 7 bases short and J 4 bases short, with 19 bases between. Germline V gene lookup returns CDR1 SQVTM and CDR2 ANQGSEA. The CDR3 sequence is CSGTRRRGAETQYF. CDR3 nucleotides: TGCAGCGGTACAAGACGGAGGGGCGCAGAGACCCAGTACTTC.

In this sample, this clonotype turned up many times. A junction boundary mismatches the germline segment, possibly from a read error. The chain employs TRBV11-2 and TRBJ2-7; TRBD1 might be the D (6 bases). Germline V lookup: CDR1 SGHAT, CDR2 FQNNGV. The CDR3 sequence is 13 residues long. Written as DNA, the CDR3 is TGTGCCAACAGCTTAGGGACACAGCAACCACAGTACTTC. It specifies CANSLGTQQPQYF.

Concerning this clonotype itself: One base away lies a much larger clone, so this may be a sequencing read error. The CDR3 loop is CASSLDGLNTEACF. The CDR3 bases are TGCGCCAGCAGCTTGGACGGACTGAACACTGAAGCTTGCTTT. The rearrangement joins TRBV5-1 to TRBJ1-1; D remains unclear. The CDR3 has 14 amino acids. Germline V lookup: CDR1 SGHRS, CDR2 YFSETQ.

This clonotype was seen at least ten times. V usage is TRBV7-2 and J usage is TRBJ1-1; D call uncertain. V lost 11 bases, J lost 3 bases, and 13 bases lay in between. Germline assignment: CDR1 SGHTA and CDR2 FQGNSA. The CDR3 extends over 12 amino acids. The DNA of the CDR3 is TGTGCCTCCCGAGGTTGGGACACTGAAGCTTTCTTT. Its protein is CASRGWDTEAFF.

This clonotype came up many times. This chain links TRBV10-3 with TRBJ2-5, with D unclear. There are 12 residues in the CDR3. Trimming removed 8 bases at V and 1 base at J, with 8 bases between. In germline, CDR1 is ENHRY, CDR2 SYGVKD. The CDR3 DNA follows: TGTGCCATCGCCCCTTTCCAAGAGACCCAGTACTTC. Protein: CAIAPFQETQYF.

There are a few counts of this clonotype. V and J are TRBV5-1 and TRBJ2-7; TRBD1 agrees at 7 bases. The CDR3 loop spans 11 amino acids. Germline V CDR1 and CDR2: SGHRS, YFSETQ. V shed 5 bases and J 5 bases; nucleotides not matched to a gene: 1. CDR3 amino acids: CASRGQNEQYF. CDR3 DNA sequence: TGCGCCAGCAGGGGACAGAACGAGCAGTACTTC.

The chain couples TRBV27 to TRBJ1-1; D may be TRBD1 (5 bases). Germline lookup yields CDR1 MNHEY and CDR2 SMNVEV (reference sequence). The CDR3 totals 12 residues. Trimming shortened V by 1 base and J by 10 bases, and 10 bases separated the two germline ends. The CDR3 sequence: CASSLYEGPAFF. The CDR3 DNA reads as TGTGCCAGCAGTTTATATGAGGGACCAGCTTTCTTT.

This clonotype was observed at least ten times. This sequence joins TRBV5-1 and TRBJ1-5, with D tentatively TRBD1 (6 bases). This CDR3 comprises 14 residues. V was cut by 0 bases and J by 4 bases, with 8 bases left in between. Germline assignment: CDR1 SGHRS and CDR2 YFSETQ. The CDR3 loop is CASSLGQENQPQHF. In nucleotides, the CDR3 is TGCGCCAGCAGCTTGGGACAGGAAAATCAGCCCCAGCATTTT.